This T cell receptor (beta chain) was recorded in a study of regulatory T cells in long-lasting Graves disease. Time point in this sample: newly diagnosed GD, antithyroid drugs for less than 3 months. PBMC RNA served as the TCR library source. The CDR3 length is 14 residues. From germline, CDR1 is LNHDA and CDR2 SQIVND (reference sequence). Trimming removed 6 bases from V and 5 bases from J, with 15 bases in between. Assembly of TCR beta libraries relied on iRepertoire HTBI primers together with Arm-PCR of CDR3 regions. TCRdb ran MiXCR on the multiplex PCR reads and lists one entry per CDR3 protein. The sample lists hundreds of thousands of distinct CDR3 sequences, 16% occurring once. This clonotype was observed a few times. This sample was shared with a second study, whose subject was T cells in Graves' hyperthyroidism and ophthalmopathy.

The sequenced sample was peripheral blood mononuclear cells (PBMCs), obtained at new diagnosis, from a patient treated with antithyroid drugs. This chain uses TRBV19 with TRBJ2-3, with TRBD2 as a possible D gene (7 bases). This sequence originates from a middle-aged woman with Graves disease. CDR3 residues: CASSPVGGGDTQYF. The DNA of the CDR3 is TGTGCCAGTAGCCCCGTGGGAGGGGGAGATACGCAGTATTTT.